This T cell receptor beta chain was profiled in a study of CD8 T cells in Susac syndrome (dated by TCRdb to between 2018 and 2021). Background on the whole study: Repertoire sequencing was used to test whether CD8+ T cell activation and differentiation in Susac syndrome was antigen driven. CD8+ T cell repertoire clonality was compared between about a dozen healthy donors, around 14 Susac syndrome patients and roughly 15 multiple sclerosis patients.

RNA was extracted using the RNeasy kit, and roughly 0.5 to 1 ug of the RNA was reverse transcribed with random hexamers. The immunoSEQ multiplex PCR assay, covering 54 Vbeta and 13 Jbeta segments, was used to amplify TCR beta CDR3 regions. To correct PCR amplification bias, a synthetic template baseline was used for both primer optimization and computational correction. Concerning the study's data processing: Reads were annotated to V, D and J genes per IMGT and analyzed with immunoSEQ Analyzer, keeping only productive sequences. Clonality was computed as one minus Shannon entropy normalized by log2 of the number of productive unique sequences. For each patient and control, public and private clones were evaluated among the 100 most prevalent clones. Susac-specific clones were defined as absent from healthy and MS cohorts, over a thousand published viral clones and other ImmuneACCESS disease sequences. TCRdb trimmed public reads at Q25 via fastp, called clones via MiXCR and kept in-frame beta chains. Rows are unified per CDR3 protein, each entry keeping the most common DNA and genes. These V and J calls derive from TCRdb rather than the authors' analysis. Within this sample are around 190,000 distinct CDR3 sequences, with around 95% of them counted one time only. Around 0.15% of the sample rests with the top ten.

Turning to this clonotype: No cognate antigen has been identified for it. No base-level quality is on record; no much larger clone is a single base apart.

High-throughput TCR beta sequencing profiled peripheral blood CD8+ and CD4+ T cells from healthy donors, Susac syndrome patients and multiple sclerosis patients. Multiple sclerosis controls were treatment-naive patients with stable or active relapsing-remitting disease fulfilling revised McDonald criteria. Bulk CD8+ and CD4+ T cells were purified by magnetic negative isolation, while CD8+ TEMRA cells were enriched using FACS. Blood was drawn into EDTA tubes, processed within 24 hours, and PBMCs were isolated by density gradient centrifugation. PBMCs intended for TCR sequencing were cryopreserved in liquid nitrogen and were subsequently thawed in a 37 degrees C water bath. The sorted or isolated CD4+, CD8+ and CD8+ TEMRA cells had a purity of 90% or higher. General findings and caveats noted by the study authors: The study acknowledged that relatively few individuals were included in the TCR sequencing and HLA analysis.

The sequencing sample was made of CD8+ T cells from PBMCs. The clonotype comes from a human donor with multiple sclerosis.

This receptor has the CDR3 CASSQVPLANVLTF. DNA sequence: TGCGCCAGCAGCCAAGTCCCTTTGGCCAACGTCCTGACTTTC. The rearranged chain carries TRBV4-1 and TRBJ2-6; a confident D gene designation cannot be given. The CDR3 runs 14 amino acids, cysteine and phenylalanine included. Of all the DNA, just the CDR3 is kept, 42 bases in frame from base 1. V drops 1 base and J drops 6 bases, leaving 7 bases in between. Based on the germline V gene, the CDR1 and CDR2 sequences are MGHRA and YSYEKL.